Below are 10 T cell receptor beta chains sequenced from a single sample in a study of STAT5B mutations in CD4+ large granular lymphocyte leukemia. The protocol was immunoSEQ multiplex PCR, while the TCRdb copy is restricted to in-frame clones and leaves out a portion. The sample consists of tens of thousands of clones, roughly 85% of them appearing once. The sample consisted of CD4+ T cells from blood buffy coats. These receptors were obtained from a human donor in good health.

The rearrangement links TRBV10-1 to TRBJ2-2, with 10 bases aligning to TRBD2. Trimming removed 1 base from V and 1 base from J; junction bases left unmatched: 9. The CDR3 length is 19 residues. The V gene's germline CDR1 is WNHNN and CDR2 SYGVQD (reference sequence). In nucleotides, the CDR3 is TGCGCCAGCAGTGAGTTGGGTCCTCTAGCGGGAGTGAACACCGGGGAGCTGTTTTTT. Translating it yields CASSELGPLAGVNTGELFF.

V usage is TRBV4-2 and J usage is TRBJ2-1, with TRBD2 identical over 8 bases. Trimming at V came to 0 bases and at J to 7 bases, leaving 14 bases not matched to a gene. This CDR3 has 18 amino acids. The germline gives CDR1 LGHNA, CDR2 YNFKEQ. The CDR3 DNA reads TGTGCCAGCAGCCAAGATGTCGTTTCGGCGGGAGGTCGGAATGAGCAGTTCTTC. Amino acids: CASSQDVVSAGGRNEQFF.

CDR3 residues: CASLGQNTGELFF. The DNA of the CDR3 is TGTGCCAGCCTCGGCCAGAACACCGGGGAGCTGTTTTTT. The rearrangement links TRBV11-1 to TRBJ2-2; D is unclear. Germline V gene lookup returns CDR1 SGHAT and CDR2 FQDESV (reference sequence). The CDR3 loop spans 13 amino acids. Trimming cost V 8 bases and J 1 base, with 8 bases left between them.

The V and J genes are TRBV19 and TRBJ2-1, with 9 bases fitting TRBD2. The trim removed 7 bases at V and 4 bases at J, leaving 8 bases unmatched. The CDR3 is 15 amino acids. The germline V gene encodes CDR1 LNHDA and CDR2 SQIVND (reference sequence). The CDR3 here is CASTPGTSLYNEQFF. The CDR3 bases are TGTGCCAGTACTCCCGGGACTAGCCTATACAATGAGCAGTTCTTC.

V gene TRBV6-4 combines with J gene TRBJ1-1, with TRBD1 identical over 9 bases. The CDR3 is 15 amino acids. The V gene's germline CDR1 is MRHNA and CDR2 SNTAGT. The V gene end was trimmed by 5 bases and the J gene end by 2 bases; junction bases not matched to a gene: 6. The CDR3 DNA reads as TGTGCCAGCAGTTTTAACAGGGGGCATAACACTGAAGCTTTCTTT. This codes for CASSFNRGHNTEAFF.

CDR3 in DNA: TGTGCCAGCAGTTCCGGACAGGGTAGAGGGGAGACCCAGTACTTC. Its translation is CASSSGQGRGETQYF. This sequence joins TRBV6-6 and TRBJ2-5; TRBD1 aligns across 8 bases. The germline V gene encodes CDR1 MNHNY and CDR2 SVGAGI (reference sequence). This CDR3 region has 15 residues. Trimming removed 4 bases from V and 5 bases from J; junction bases left unmatched: 9.

The V call is TRBV6-5, the J call TRBJ2-7, with 9 bases fitting TRBD1. This CDR3 is built from 12 residues. V gave up 10 bases and J gave up 4 bases; unmatched junction bases: 5. The germline V gene encodes CDR1 MNHEY and CDR2 SVGAGI. The CDR3 DNA sequence: TGTGCCACCGCGACAGGGGGATACGAGCAGTACTTC. This sequence encodes CATATGGYEQYF.

This CDR3 reads CASSSQGAQETQYF. In DNA form, the CDR3 reads TGTGCCAGCAGCTCCCAGGGGGCTCAAGAGACCCAGTACTTC. The rearrangement joins TRBV5-4 to TRBJ2-5, with 8 bases aligning to TRBD1. The V segment lost 3 bases and the J segment 2 bases; nucleotides outside the gene matches: 3. The CDR3 runs 14 residues. Germline lookup yields CDR1 SGHNT and CDR2 YYREEE (reference sequence). The variable domain in full, completed from reference TRBV5-4 and TRBJ2-5, reads ETGVTQSPTHLIKTRGQQVTLRCSSQSGHNTVSWYQQALGQGPQFIFQYYREEENGRGNFPPRFSGLQFPNYSSELNVNALELDDSALYLCASSSQGAQETQYFGPGTRLLVL.

The rearrangement uses TRBV30 and TRBJ1-5, with D maybe TRBD1 (6 bases). V lost 1 base, J lost 6 bases, and 10 bases lay in between. The CDR3 extends over 13 amino acids. CDR1 is GTSNPN, CDR2 SVGIG, per germline (reference sequence). CDR3 amino acids: CAWSGRGGQPQHF. The CDR3, as DNA: TGTGCCTGGAGTGGCAGGGGTGGTCAGCCCCAGCATTTT.

The V gene is TRBV5-1, the J gene TRBJ2-3; D is uncertain. The V gene lost 2 bases and the J gene lost 2 bases, with 9 bases spanning the gap. The CDR3 runs to 14 residues. Germline V gene sequence: CDR1 SGHRS, CDR2 YFSETQ. Here the CDR3 DNA reads TGCGCCAGCAGCTTTACCCCGGACACAGATACGCAGTATTTT. It encodes CASSFTPDTDTQYF.